The rows below give T cell receptor beta chains drawn from one sample of a study of beta chain features in type 1 diabetes. The data were produced by immunoSEQ multiplex PCR, yet TCRdb's version contains in-frame clones alone and is incomplete. Of about 470,000 clones detected, about 29% appear once; the ten largest clones hold around 0.065%. What was sequenced was naive CD4+ T cells from blood. The receptor source for this set is a man between 18 and 29 years old in good health. Each CDR3 is given with its conserved first and last residue. The D gene is left open where the match is weak. Size is omitted from some rows. Given values are once, few, many or a class for expanded clones.

clone size	D gene	V gene	J gene	CDR3 protein	CDR3 DNA
-	-	TRBV7-3	TRBJ2-5	CASSLSWAETQYF	TGTGCCAGCAGCTTATCCTGGGCCGAGACCCAGTACTTC
-	-	TRBV30	TRBJ2-1	CAWKGGTYNEQFF	TGTGCCTGGAAGGGGGGAACCTACAATGAGCAGTTCTTC
-	-	TRBV4-2	TRBJ2-2	CASSHRTGELFF	TGTGCCAGCAGCCACCGCACCGGGGAGCTGTTTTTT
once	TRBD1	TRBV28	TRBJ1-1	CASSPLGQGAEAFF	TGTGCCAGCAGTCCCCTGGGACAGGGGGCTGAAGCTTTCTTT
few	-	TRBV5-1	TRBJ2-1	CASSFLTAYNEQFF	TGCGCCAGCAGCTTCTTGACAGCCTACAATGAGCAGTTCTTC
-	TRBD2	TRBV6-1	TRBJ2-1	CASSEARLALYNEQFF	TGTGCCAGCAGTGAAGCCAGACTAGCGCTATACAATGAGCAGTTCTTC
few	-	TRBV15	TRBJ2-7	CATNRGDSYEQYF	TGTGCCACCAATCGGGGGGACAGCTACGAGCAGTACTTC
-	TRBD1	TRBV19	TRBJ2-6	CASSASGGSGANVLTF	TGTGCCAGTAGTGCCTCAGGGGGCTCTGGGGCCAACGTCCTGACTTTC
few	-	TRBV5-6	TRBJ2-5	CASSSTGSQETQYF	TGTGCCAGCAGCTCCACAGGGTCCCAAGAGACCCAGTACTTC
few	-	TRBV18	TRBJ1-1	CASSGLQGSTEAFF	TGTGCCAGCTCGGGGCTTCAAGGGAGCACTGAAGCTTTCTTT
-	-	TRBV28	TRBJ2-3	CASTVVLQDTQYF	TGTGCCAGCACCGTGGTACTCCAGGATACGCAGTATTTT
-	-	TRBV6-5	TRBJ2-7	CASSFGQSYEQYF	TGTGCCAGCAGTTTCGGACAGTCCTACGAGCAGTACTTC
-	TRBD1	TRBV7-2	TRBJ1-2	CASSFGRGVVDDGYTF	TGTGCCAGCAGCTTTGGCAGGGGGGTCGTTGATGATGGCTACACCTTC
many	TRBD2	TRBV7-2	TRBJ2-4	CASSLASGRDIQYF	TGTGCCAGCAGCTTAGCTAGCGGGAGAGACATTCAGTACTTC
-	-	TRBV9	TRBJ2-5	CASSALAGVSETQYF	TGTGCCAGCAGCGCGCTGGCTGGGGTCTCGGAGACCCAGTACTTC
-	TRBD2	TRBV29-1	TRBJ2-3	CSVEGGLGSQDTQYF	TGCAGCGTTGAAGGGGGACTAGGAAGTCAAGATACGCAGTATTTT
few	TRBD2	TRBV29-1	TRBJ2-7	CSVVRVAGAGEQYF	TGCAGCGTTGTTAGAGTAGCGGGAGCGGGGGAGCAGTACTTC